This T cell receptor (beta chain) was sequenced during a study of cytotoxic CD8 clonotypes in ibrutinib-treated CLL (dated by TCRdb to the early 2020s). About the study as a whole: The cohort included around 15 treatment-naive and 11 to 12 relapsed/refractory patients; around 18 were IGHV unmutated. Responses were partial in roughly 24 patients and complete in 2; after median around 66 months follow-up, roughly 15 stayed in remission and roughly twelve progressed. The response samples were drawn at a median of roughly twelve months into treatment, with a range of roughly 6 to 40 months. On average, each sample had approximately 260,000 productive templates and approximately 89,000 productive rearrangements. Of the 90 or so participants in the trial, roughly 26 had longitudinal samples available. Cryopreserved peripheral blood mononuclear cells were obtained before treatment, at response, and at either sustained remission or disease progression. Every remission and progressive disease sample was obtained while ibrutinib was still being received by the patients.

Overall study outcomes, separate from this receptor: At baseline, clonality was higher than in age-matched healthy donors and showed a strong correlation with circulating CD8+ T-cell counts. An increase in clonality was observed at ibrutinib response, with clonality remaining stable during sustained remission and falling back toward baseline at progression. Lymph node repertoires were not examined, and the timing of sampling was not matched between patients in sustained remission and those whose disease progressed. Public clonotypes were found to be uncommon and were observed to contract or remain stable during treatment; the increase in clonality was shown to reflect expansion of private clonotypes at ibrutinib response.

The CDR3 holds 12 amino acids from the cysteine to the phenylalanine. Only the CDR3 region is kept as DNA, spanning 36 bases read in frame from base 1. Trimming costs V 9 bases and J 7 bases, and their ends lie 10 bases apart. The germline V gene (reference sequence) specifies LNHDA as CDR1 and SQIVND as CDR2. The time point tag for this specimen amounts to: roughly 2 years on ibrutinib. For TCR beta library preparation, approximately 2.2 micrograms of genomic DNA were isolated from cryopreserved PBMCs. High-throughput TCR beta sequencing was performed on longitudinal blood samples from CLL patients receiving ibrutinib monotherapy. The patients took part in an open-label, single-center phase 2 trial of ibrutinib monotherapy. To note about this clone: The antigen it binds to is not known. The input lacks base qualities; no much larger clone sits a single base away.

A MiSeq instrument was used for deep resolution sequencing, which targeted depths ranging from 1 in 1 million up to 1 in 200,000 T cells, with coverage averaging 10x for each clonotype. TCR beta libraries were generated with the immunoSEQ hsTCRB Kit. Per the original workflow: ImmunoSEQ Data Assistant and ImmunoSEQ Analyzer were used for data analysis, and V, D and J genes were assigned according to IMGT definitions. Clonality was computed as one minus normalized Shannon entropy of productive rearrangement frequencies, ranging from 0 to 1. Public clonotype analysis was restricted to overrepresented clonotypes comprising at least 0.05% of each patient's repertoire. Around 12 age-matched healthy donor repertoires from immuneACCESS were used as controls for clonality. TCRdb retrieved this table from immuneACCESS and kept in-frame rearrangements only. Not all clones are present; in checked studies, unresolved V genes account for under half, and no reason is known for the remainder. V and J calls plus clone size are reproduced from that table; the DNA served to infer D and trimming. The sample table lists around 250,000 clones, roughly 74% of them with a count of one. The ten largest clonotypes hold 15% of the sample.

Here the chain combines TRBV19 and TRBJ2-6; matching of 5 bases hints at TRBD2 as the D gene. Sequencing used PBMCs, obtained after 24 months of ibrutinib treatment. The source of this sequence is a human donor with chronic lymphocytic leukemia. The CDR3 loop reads CASDGGANVLTF. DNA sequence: TGTGCCAGCGACGGAGGTGCCAACGTCCTGACTTTC.